The 19 T cell receptor beta chains presented below share a single source sample, sequenced in a study of blood T cell repertoires in COVID-19. Some clones are missing from TCRdb's copy, which holds only in-frame ones; the method was immunoSEQ multiplex PCR. Among 410,000 or so clones listed, just over 85% were seen once. Sequenced sample: peripheral blood. The receptors stem from a woman in her twenties or thirties with active or convalescent COVID-19.

The genes are TRBV5-1 and TRBJ1-4, with a possible D match to TRBD1 (6 bases). With 5 bases removed from V and 8 bases from J, the gap between germline ends came to 13 bases. Germline CDR1 SGHRS, CDR2 YFSETQ. The CDR3 contains 13 residues. The CDR3, as DNA: TGCGCCAGCAGTGAGAAGGGACACGAAAAACTGTTTTTT. Its protein is CASSEKGHEKLFF. Filled out from reference TRBV5-1 and TRBJ1-4, the complete variable domain reads KAGVTQTPRYLIKTRGQQVTLSCSPISGHRSVSWYQQTPGQGLQFLFEYFSETQRNKGNFPGRFSGRQFSNSRSEMNVSTLELGDSALYLCASSEKGHEKLFFGSGTQLSVL.

This clone was counted between two and nine times. The chain carries TRBV6-2 or TRBV6-3 and TRBJ1-5, with D possibly TRBD1 on 6 matching bases. Germline V gene sequence: CDR1 MNHEY, CDR2 SVGEGT. The V end lost 6 bases, the J end lost 7 bases, and 16 bases lay between the germline ends. This CDR3 spans 14 amino acids. CDR3 sequence: CASSIIQGSQPQHF. The DNA of the CDR3 is TGTGCCAGCAGCATAATACAGGGAAGCCAGCCCCAGCATTTT.

This rearrangement joins TRBV7-4 to TRBJ2-7, with TRBD2 matching 11 bases. The CDR3 runs to 16 residues. The V gene end was trimmed by 2 bases and the J gene end by 2 bases; junction bases not matched to a gene: 5. The germline V gene encodes CDR1 SGHVT and CDR2 SQSDAQ. CDR3 sequence (DNA): TGTGCCAGCAGCTTATTGACTAGCGGGAAGACCTACGAGCAGTACTTC. It encodes CASSLLTSGKTYEQYF. Combining the CDR3 with reference TRBV7-4 and TRBJ2-7 gives the whole variable domain GAGVSQSPRYKVAKRGRDVALRCDSISGHVTLYWYRQTLGQGSEVLTYSQSDAQRDKSGRPSGRFSAERPERSVSTLKIQRTEQGDSAVYLCASSLLTSGKTYEQYFGPGTRLTVT.

The V gene is TRBV2, the J gene TRBJ2-1, with TRBD2 identical over 16 bases. CDR3 length: 17 residues. Germline V gene data show CDR1 as SNHLY and CDR2 as FYNNEI. After removal of 8 bases from V and 7 bases from J, the junction contained 11 bases not matched to a gene. The CDR3 here is CASGTSGGALSKNEQFF. Written as DNA, the CDR3 is TGTGCCAGCGGGACTAGCGGGGGGGCCCTTTCAAAAAATGAGCAGTTCTTC. Full variable domain (rest looked up from reference TRBV2 and TRBJ2-1): EPEVTQTPSHQVTQMGQEVILRCVPISNHLYFYWYRQILGQKVEFLVSFYNNEISEKSEIFDDQFSVERPDGSNFTLKIRSTKLEDSAMYFCASGTSGGALSKNEQFFGPGTRLTVL.

The V gene is TRBV6-5, the J gene TRBJ2-7, with TRBD1 matching 9 bases. Trimming at V came to 3 bases and at J to 1 base, leaving 4 bases not matched to a gene. This CDR3 spans 15 amino acids. The germline V gene encodes CDR1 MNHEY and CDR2 SVGAGI. In DNA form, the CDR3 reads TGTGCCAGCAGTTATACAGGGGGCGCGTCCTACGAGCAGTACTTC. Its protein is CASSYTGGASYEQYF.

This rearrangement joins TRBV19 to TRBJ1-2, with no clear D. V lost 5 bases and J lost 5, with 18 bases in between. The length of the CDR3 is 15 residues. Looked up from germline, CDR1 is LNHDA and CDR2 is SQIVND (reference sequence). CDR3 region: CASSAVGIRGYGYTF. CDR3 sequence (DNA): TGTGCCAGTAGTGCTGTCGGGATCCGCGGGTATGGCTACACCTTC.

This clone has just one count. The chain carries TRBV27 and TRBJ2-1, with 15 bases that match TRBD2. This CDR3 is 16 amino acids long. The germline CDR1 and CDR2 sequences are MNHEY and SMNVEV (reference sequence). Trimming removed 6 bases from V and 7 bases from J; junction bases left unmatched: 7. The CDR3 sequence is CASSGLAGGLRNEQFF. CDR3 DNA: TGTGCCAGCAGCGGACTAGCGGGAGGGTTGAGGAATGAGCAGTTCTTC.

The chain uses TRBV7-9 and TRBJ2-1, with 10 bases fitting TRBD2. The germline V gene encodes CDR1 SEHNR and CDR2 FQNEAQ (reference sequence). V gave up 3 bases and J gave up 4 bases; unmatched junction bases: 9. The CDR3 has 17 amino acids. Here the CDR3 reads CASSLPSGGVGYNEQFF. CDR3 sequence (DNA): TGTGCCAGCAGCTTGCCCAGCGGGGGGGTTGGTTACAATGAGCAGTTCTTC.

The chain is built from TRBV3-1 (or the pseudogene TRBV3-2) and TRBJ1-5; 7 bases map to TRBD1. The V segment lost 4 bases and the J segment 4 bases; nucleotides outside the gene matches: 7. Germline V gene lookup returns CDR1 LGHDT and CDR2 YNNKEL (reference sequence). CDR3 length: 15 amino acids. This chain's CDR3 is CASSLKAGGNQPQHF. For the CDR3, the DNA is TGTGCCAGCAGCCTTAAAGCAGGGGGAAATCAGCCCCAGCATTTT.

The chain links TRBV19 to TRBJ1-5; perhaps TRBD1 as D (6 bases). Per the germline V gene, CDR1 is LNHDA and CDR2 is SQIVND (reference sequence). The V gene lost 7 bases and the J gene lost 5 bases, with 15 bases spanning the gap. This CDR3 has 14 amino acids. For the CDR3, the DNA is TGTGCCAGTAACCTACTCTCAGGGGATCAGCCCCAGCATTTT. It specifies CASNLLSGDQPQHF.

This clone was found a few times. The chain joins TRBV11-2 to TRBJ1-5, with TRBD1 as a possible D gene (5 bases). The V and J ends lost 0 bases and 2 bases respectively, with 17 bases between them. Germline V gives CDR1 SGHAT, CDR2 FQNNGV. The CDR3 is made up of 18 amino acids. CDR3 nucleotides: TGTGCCAGCAGCTTAGATCGCTACAGGCTGATCGGCAATCAGCCCCAGCATTTT. It specifies CASSLDRYRLIGNQPQHF.

This rearrangement joins TRBV23-1 to TRBJ1-3, with no clear D. TRBV23-1 is an open reading frame whose function is uncertain. The CDR3 is 15 amino acids. Between the trimmed V and J ends, which lost 6 bases and 1 base, there was a span of 13 bases. The CDR3 protein is CASSYDTHSGNTIYF. CDR3 DNA: TGCGCCAGCAGCTACGACACCCATTCTGGAAACACCATATATTTT.

The chain employs TRBV11-2 and TRBJ2-4, with 9 bases aligning to TRBD1. CDR1 SGHAT and CDR2 FQNNGV come from the germline V gene. The CDR3 runs to 15 residues. J was trimmed by 5 bases and V by 7 bases; bases with no gene match: 9. The CDR3 DNA sequence: TGTGCCAGCACCAGATCACGGACAGGGGAAAACATTCAGTACTTC. It yields the protein CASTRSRTGENIQYF.

V usage is TRBV28 and J usage is TRBJ2-2; perhaps TRBD1 as D (6 bases). Trimming left V 3 bases short and J 1 base short, with 9 bases between. CDR1 is MDHEN and CDR2 is SYDVKM in the germline V gene. The CDR3 consists of 15 residues. This CDR3 reads CASSLGRGNTGELFF. CDR3 nucleotide sequence: TGTGCCAGCAGTTTGGGCAGGGGGAACACCGGGGAGCTGTTTTTT.

The genes are TRBV5-4 and TRBJ1-1, with 7 bases aligning to TRBD1. The V segment lost 2 bases and the J segment 3 bases; nucleotides outside the gene matches: 10. The CDR3 consists of 16 residues. Germline V lookup: CDR1 SGHNT, CDR2 YYREEE (reference sequence). CDR3: CASSLYRGERDTEAFF. Written as DNA, the CDR3 is TGTGCCAGCAGCTTATACAGGGGCGAGCGGGACACTGAAGCTTTCTTT.

J is TRBJ2-1 and V is TRBV27; a weak D match, TRBD1 (6 bases). Between the trimmed V and J ends, which lost 5 bases and 0 bases, there was a span of 14 bases. CDR1 and CDR2 (germline): MNHEY, SMNVEV (reference sequence). This CDR3 is built from 16 residues. Here the CDR3 reads CASSLFRDNSYNEQFF. Here the CDR3 DNA reads TGTGCCAGCAGTCTCTTCCGGGACAACTCCTACAATGAGCAGTTCTTC.

This clone was seen a few times. This chain joins TRBV15 and TRBJ1-1; TRBD1 matches 11 bases. In germline, CDR1 is LNHNV, CDR2 YYDKDF (reference sequence). The CDR3 contains 15 residues. V was pared by 4 bases and J by 2 bases, with 3 bases of the junction left unmatched. CDR3 region: CATSIRTGGNTEAFF. The CDR3 nucleotides are TGTGCCACCAGCATACGGACAGGGGGCAACACTGAAGCTTTCTTT.

The rearrangement uses TRBV27 and TRBJ2-7; 10 bases are a match to TRBD1. The germline CDR1 and CDR2 sequences are MNHEY and SMNVEV (reference sequence). V was clipped by 7 bases and J by 6 bases; unmatched bases: 12. The CDR3 runs to 15 residues. CDR3 bases: TGTGCCAGCAAATCCGAGGGACAGGGGCCTGTCGAGCAGTACTTC. Translated, it gives CASKSEGQGPVEQYF.

The rearrangement links TRBV6-5 to TRBJ1-3; no clear D gene. Germline loops: CDR1 MNHEY, CDR2 SVGAGI. V dropped 5 bases and J dropped 3 bases, with 14 bases sitting between them. CDR3 length equals 15 residues. The CDR3, as DNA: TGTGCCAGCAGTACGGGTCTCCCCCTTGGAAACACCATATATTTT. Protein product: CASSTGLPLGNTIYF.